These 10 T cell receptor beta chains originate from one sample sequenced in a study of identical twins. TCRdb reanalysed the 5' RACE reads using MiXCR and keeps one entry per CDR3 protein. The repertoire holds around 300,000 distinct CDR3 sequences, with about 8.1% as singletons. This same sample was also part of a study on yellow fever vaccine responses in identical twins.

Material for sequencing was memory (CD45RO+) T cells sorted from blood. Source of these receptors: a woman aged 18-29 years in good health.

This clonotype was counted between two and nine times. The CDR3 is CASSGPGRPKSTEAFF. The CDR3 DNA sequence: TGTGCCAGCAGTGGGCCCGGACGACCTAAATCCACTGAAGCTTTCTTT. The chain has TRBV6-1 and TRBJ1-1, with D uncertain. V lost 4 bases and J lost 4, with 19 bases in between. The germline V gene has CDR1 MNHNS and CDR2 SASEGT. The CDR3 runs 16 residues.

This clonotype was observed a few times. V gene TRBV6-2 or TRBV6-3 combines with J gene TRBJ1-1; D is unclear. The CDR3 has 14 amino acids. Per the germline V gene, CDR1 is MNHEY and CDR2 is SVGEGT. Trimming removed 4 bases from V and 1 base from J, with 10 bases in between. DNA for the CDR3: TGTGCCAGCAGTTCACAACACCCGAACACTGAAGCTTTCTTT. Its translation: CASSSQHPNTEAFF.

This clonotype was observed many times. The V call is TRBV20-1, the J call TRBJ1-1; D is perhaps TRBD1 (5 bases). The V gene's germline CDR1 is DFQATT and CDR2 SNEGSKA (reference sequence). The ends were cut back, 0 bases at V and 0 bases at J, with 11 bases in the middle. This CDR3 is built from 15 residues. CDR3 protein: CSARDRGEVNTEAFF. The CDR3 nucleotides are TGCAGTGCTAGAGATCGGGGGGAGGTGAACACTGAAGCTTTCTTT.

This clonotype was counted at least ten times. The chain is built from TRBV7-2 and TRBJ2-2, with 7 bases aligning to TRBD1. Germline CDR1 SGHTA, CDR2 FQGNSA. The CDR3 totals 15 residues. J was trimmed by 4 bases and V by 5 bases; bases with no gene match: 7. CDR3 loop: CASSGQTGLTGELFF. The DNA of the CDR3 is TGTGCCAGCAGCGGACAGACAGGGCTCACCGGGGAGCTGTTTTTT.

This clonotype was recorded a few times. DNA for the CDR3: TGTGCCAGCTCAGGACAGGTCCCCTCCTATAATTCACCCCTCCACTTT. Translating gives CASSGQVPSYNSPLHF. The chain carries TRBV28 and TRBJ1-6; 7 bases match TRBD1. CDR3 size: 16 residues. Germline values: CDR1 MDHEN, CDR2 SYDVKM. V lost 8 bases and J lost 0; bases outside the gene matches: 7.

This clonotype came up many times. This chain uses TRBV5-1 with TRBJ2-6, with 7 bases lining up with TRBD1. V was clipped by 4 bases and J by 0 bases; unmatched bases: 1. Germline V lookup: CDR1 SGHRS, CDR2 YFSETQ. This CDR3 has 15 amino acids. CDR3 in DNA: TGCGCCAGCAGCAGACAGGGCTCTGGGGCCAACGTCCTGACTTTC. It codes for CASSRQGSGANVLTF.

This clonotype was counted at least ten times. The chain links TRBV7-9 to TRBJ2-3; D is perhaps TRBD2 (5 bases). V was shortened by 5 bases and J by 4 bases, with 7 bases between the two germline ends. The CDR3 extends over 12 amino acids. Germline CDR1 SEHNR, CDR2 FQNEAQ (reference sequence). DNA of the CDR3: TGTGCCAGCAGCCCTAGCTCAGATACGCAGTATTTT. It is translated as CASSPSSDTQYF.

The chain has TRBV20-1 and TRBJ2-5; 11 bases fit TRBD2. Trimming removed 6 bases from V and 7 bases from J; junction bases left unmatched: 13. This CDR3 contains 15 residues. CDR1 and CDR2 (germline): DFQATT, SNEGSKA (reference sequence). The CDR3 DNA is TGCAGTGCACCGCCGGGACTAGCGGACCCAGGGACCCAGTACTTC. This encodes CSAPPGLADPGTQYF.

This clonotype showed up just a few times. The chain recombines TRBV20-1 with TRBJ2-3; D is unresolved. This CDR3 region has 14 residues. Germline CDR1 reads DFQATT; CDR2 reads SNEGSKA (reference sequence). V was cut by 0 bases and J by 3 bases, with 10 bases left in between. The CDR3 here is CSARDHSNTDTQYF. CDR3 coding DNA: TGCAGTGCTAGAGATCATAGTAATACAGATACGCAGTATTTT.

This clonotype has at least ten counts. The chain joins TRBV20-1 to TRBJ1-2, with a possible D match to TRBD1 (5 bases). The CDR3 is 14 amino acids. The germline V gene has CDR1 DFQATT and CDR2 SNEGSKA (reference sequence). V was trimmed by 6 bases and J by 4 bases, leaving 18 bases between them. The DNA for the CDR3 is TGCAGTGCCACAGAGGGGCAGCAAAGCTATGGCTACACCTTC. Protein sequence: CSATEGQQSYGYTF.